This T cell receptor (beta chain) was identified during a study of blood T cell repertoires in COVID-19 (TCRdb year 2020). For the study in its entirety: Samples from collaborators originated in the United States, Italy and Spain and spanned both the acute and convalescent phases of COVID-19. The sample metadata nearly always contained a de-identified subject ID, COVID-19 status, age in years and sex. The samples were drawn from the first 160 participants of the ongoing ImmuneRACE study and from about 1,200 subjects provided by 6 global collaborators. Deeply sampled blood TCRbeta repertoires from subjects exposed to, actively infected with, or recovered from COVID-19 were included in the dataset. The repertoires were released in a freely available public database meant as a resource for research on the immune response to SARS-CoV-2. Where available, HLA class I and class II types were obtained from metadata supplied by the sample provider rather than from assay-based typing. The material from the prospective study consisted of cDNA or gDNA derived from T cells, B-cell-depleted T cells, or PBMCs. Points the paper makes about the study in general: How much clinical and demographic metadata was included differed by source and by participant, and the metadata was provided uncurated.

Whole blood was collected in K2EDTA tubes by collaborating institutions according to the institutions' own protocols. For TCRbeta analysis, collaborators shipped samples as frozen whole blood, isolated PBMCs, or DNA extracted from either of those sample types. About this clone: It has no known antigen specificity. Base qualities are not at hand, and no much larger clone is one base apart.

Based on the germline V gene, the CDR1 and CDR2 sequences are SGHAT and FQNNGV. Relative to germline, V is 5 bases shorter and J is 2 bases shorter, with 14 bases between their ends. Measured from the cysteine to the phenylalanine, the CDR3 is 15 residues long. The sequence is cut down to CDR3 DNA, 45 bases in frame from base 1. The immunoSEQ Assay, a bias-controlled multiplex PCR, was used to amplify TCRbeta CDR3 regions from genomic DNA. The original pipeline was this. The number of nucleated cells in each sample was estimated from the amplification of reference gene primers within the assay. To quantify the absolute abundance of each unique TCRbeta CDR3 rearrangement, sequence reads were collapsed and filtered. For each sample, productive Simpson clonality was calculated by taking the square root of Simpson's diversity index across productive rearrangements. The source is immuneACCESS, and TCRdb retained only in-frame sequences with V and J called. Part of the clones is not carried over; for the studies checked, unresolved V genes explain less than half of this, and the remainder is unexplained. V and J calls plus clone size are reproduced from that table; the DNA served to infer D and trimming. This sample comprises 270,000 or so clones, about 87% of them detected only once. The ten largest clones take up around 9.1% of the sample.

The V gene is TRBV11-2 and the J gene is TRBJ2-3, with the D gene call left open. The origin of this receptor is a human donor in a cohort sampled during active COVID-19. Material: peripheral blood. The nucleotide sequence reads TGTGCCAGCAGCCCCCGAAACACAGTCACAGATACGCAGTATTTT. Its amino acids are CASSPRNTVTDTQYF.